A single sample gave rise to the 16 T cell receptor beta chains below, sequenced in a study of shared clonotypes between healthy human individuals. The assay was immunoSEQ multiplex PCR, and TCRdb's table has in-frame clones only and misses some. The sample has 2,500,000 or so clones, 85% to 95% seen once. What was sequenced was naive CD4+ T cells from PBMCs. Subset given: CD45RA+ positively selected. The source of these receptors is a man between 18 and 35 years old in good health. Some clones in this sample may be carry-over from other donors' samples.

This chain links TRBV5-4 with TRBJ2-1; weak D call: TRBD1 (6 bases). From germline, CDR1 is SGHNT and CDR2 YYREEE (reference sequence). V was cut by 3 bases and J by 7 bases, with 17 bases left in between. The CDR3 length is 15 residues. The CDR3 DNA sequence: TGTGCCAGCAGCTCCCTCCAGGGGATGGGGAATGAGCAGTTCTTC. Protein product: CASSSLQGMGNEQFF.

In regard to this clone: Other DNA sequences within the sample encode an identical CDR3. The rearrangement links TRBV5-4 to TRBJ1-2, with a possible D match to TRBD1 (5 bases). Trimming cost V 2 bases and J 0 bases, with 8 bases left between them. Looked up from germline, CDR1 is SGHNT and CDR2 is YYREEE (reference sequence). The CDR3 extends over 14 amino acids. CDR3 amino acids: CASSFQGTNYGYTF. Here the CDR3 DNA reads TGTGCCAGCAGCTTTCAGGGTACTAACTATGGCTACACCTTC.

The gene calls are TRBV11-2 and TRBJ2-7; no clear D. The V gene's germline CDR1 is SGHAT and CDR2 FQNNGV. Trimming took 0 bases from V and 1 from J, leaving 13 bases between them. CDR3 size: 16 residues. CDR3 nucleotide sequence: TGTGCCAGCAGCTTAGATCGGGCCCACGGTTCCTACGAGCAGTACTTC. It codes for CASSLDRAHGSYEQYF. Drawing the rest from reference TRBV11-2 and TRBJ2-7, the complete variable domain is EAGVAQSPRYKIIEKRQSVAFWCNPISGHATLYWYQQILGQGPKLLIQFQNNGVVDDSQLPKDRFSAERLKGVDSTLKIQPAKLEDSAVYLCASSLDRAHGSYEQYFGPGTRLTVT.

This CDR3 is CAIGTGVEQYF. Here the CDR3 DNA reads TGTGCCATCGGGACAGGGGTCGAGCAGTACTTC. This chain uses TRBV10-3 with TRBJ2-7; 10 nucleotides line up with TRBD1. The V gene end was trimmed by 8 bases and the J gene end by 6 bases; junction bases not matched to a gene: 1. From germline, CDR1 is ENHRY and CDR2 SYGVKD. CDR3 length: 11 residues.

Regarding this clone: The sample has other DNA sequences that encode this CDR3 too. The chain links TRBV5-1 to TRBJ2-5; unclear D gene. The CDR3 has 12 residues. Per germline, CDR1 SGHRS and CDR2 YFSETQ. Trimming pared 1 base from V and 2 bases from J, leaving 3 bases between. This CDR3 reads CASSLTQETQYF. CDR3 DNA: TGCGCCAGCAGCTTGACGCAAGAGACCCAGTACTTC.

The V and J genes are TRBV30 and TRBJ1-3; weak D call: TRBD1 (5 bases). Germline-derived CDR1 and CDR2 are GTSNPN and SVGIG (reference sequence). The CDR3 runs 15 residues. V lost 2 bases, J lost 4 bases, and 15 bases lay in between. CDR3 coding DNA: TGTGCCTGGAGTATCGGGGGGGGAACAGGAAACACCATATATTTT. Translated: CAWSIGGGTGNTIYF.

The chain couples TRBV28 to TRBJ2-7; D possibly corresponds to TRBD2 (6 bases). CDR1 and CDR2 from the germline V gene are MDHEN and SYDVKM. There are 12 residues in the CDR3. Deletions cut 1 base from V and 9 bases from J, with 10 bases between. In DNA, the CDR3 is TGTGCCAGCAGTTTATCCCAGGGAGGGCAGTACTTC. Translating it yields CASSLSQGGQYF.

The chain combines TRBV10-3 with TRBJ1-4; D unresolved. The germline V and J ends were trimmed by 10 bases and 3 bases, with 15 bases remaining between them. This CDR3 comprises 14 residues. In germline, CDR1 is ENHRY, CDR2 SYGVKD. The CDR3 is CATRRGLANEKLFF. The CDR3 DNA reads TGTGCCACGAGGCGGGGTCTGGCTAATGAAAAACTGTTTTTT.

V gene TRBV18 combines with J gene TRBJ1-4; 8 nucleotides align to TRBD1. The CDR3 totals 16 residues. J was trimmed by 1 base and V by 3 bases; bases with no gene match: 4. Germline V gene lookup returns CDR1 KGHSH and CDR2 LQKENI. The CDR3 region is CASSPNGQGTNEKLFF. CDR3 DNA: TGTGCCAGCTCACCGAATGGACAGGGAACTAATGAAAAACTGTTTTTT.

The chain uses TRBV7-9 and TRBJ2-1, with 9 bases fitting TRBD2. The CDR3 totals 14 residues. Germline CDR1 is SEHNR and CDR2 is FQNEAQ (reference sequence). V lost 4 bases, J lost 9 bases, and 7 bases stayed unmatched. CDR3 DNA sequence: TGTGCCAGCAGCTCATTAGCGGGAGAAGTTGAGCAGTTCTTC. Protein: CASSSLAGEVEQFF.

V and J are TRBV7-9 and TRBJ1-5, with TRBD1 matching over 8 bases. V was clipped by 0 bases and J by 3 bases; unmatched bases: 4. In germline, CDR1 is SEHNR, CDR2 FQNEAQ (reference sequence). CDR3 length: 16 amino acids. The DNA of the CDR3 is TGTGCCAGCAGCTTAGCCGGACAGGGCCCCAATCAGCCCCAGCATTTT. Residues: CASSLAGQGPNQPQHF. The full variable domain, with the rest looked up from reference TRBV7-9 and TRBJ1-5, is DTGVSQNPRHKITKRGQNVTFRCDPISEHNRLYWYRQTLGQGPEFLTYFQNEAQLEKSRLLSDRFSAERPKGSFSTLEIQRTEQGDSAMYLCASSLAGQGPNQPQHFGDGTRLSIL.

About this clone itself: Other DNA sequences in this sample translate to the same CDR3. The chain employs TRBV29-1 and TRBJ2-1; D call uncertain. Looked up from germline, CDR1 is SQVTM and CDR2 is ANQGSEA. The V end was cut by 4 bases, the J end by 0 bases, with 10 bases between. This CDR3 has 14 residues. CDR3 protein: CSVGGRSSYNEQFF. DNA of the CDR3: TGCAGCGTTGGTGGCAGGAGCTCCTACAATGAGCAGTTCTTC.

In nucleotides, the CDR3 is TGCGCCAGCAACCTCTTTGAGGGAAACGGGGAGCTGTTTTTT. It encodes CASNLFEGNGELFF. The chain joins TRBV5-1 to TRBJ2-2, with TRBD2 as a possible D gene (5 bases). This CDR3 is 14 amino acids long. Germline values: CDR1 SGHRS, CDR2 YFSETQ. The V gene lost 6 bases and the J gene lost 7 bases, with 16 bases spanning the gap.

Here the CDR3 DNA reads TGTGCCAGCAGCTTAAAAAGTTTGGGAACCTCTGGAAACACCATATATTTT. This encodes CASSLKSLGTSGNTIYF. The genes are TRBV7-2 and TRBJ1-3; D call uncertain. Germline V gene data show CDR1 as SGHTA and CDR2 as FQGNSA. The length of the CDR3 is 17 residues. Trimming left V 2 bases short and J 0 bases short, with 14 bases between.

The chain carries TRBV7-2 and TRBJ2-1, with D hard to call. The CDR3 has 13 amino acids. Trimming left V 5 bases short and J 9 bases short, with 14 bases between. Germline V gene sequence: CDR1 SGHTA, CDR2 FQGNSA. For the CDR3, the DNA is TGTGCCAGCAGCGTAGTGGACGCCCGTGAGCAGTTCTTC. This translates into CASSVVDAREQFF.

V is TRBV2 and J is TRBJ2-1; D may be TRBD1 (6 bases). Germline CDR1 is SNHLY and CDR2 is FYNNEI. V was clipped by 0 bases and J by 10 bases, with 19 bases between them. This CDR3 has 16 amino acids. CDR3 protein: CASSEADGSGVGEQFF. As DNA, the CDR3 is TGTGCCAGCAGTGAAGCGGATGGCTCAGGGGTAGGGGAGCAGTTCTTC.